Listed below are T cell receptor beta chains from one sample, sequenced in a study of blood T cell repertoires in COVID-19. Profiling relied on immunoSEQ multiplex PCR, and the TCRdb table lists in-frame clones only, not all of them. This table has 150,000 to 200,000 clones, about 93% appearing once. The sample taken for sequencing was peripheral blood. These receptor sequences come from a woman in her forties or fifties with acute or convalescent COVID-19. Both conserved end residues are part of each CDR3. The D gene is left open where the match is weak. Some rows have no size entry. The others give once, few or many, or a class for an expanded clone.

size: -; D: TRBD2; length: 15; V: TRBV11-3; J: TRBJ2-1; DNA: TGTGCCAGCAGCTTAAGAGCGGGAGGTATTGGTGAGCAGTTCTTC; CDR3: CASSLRAGGIGEQFF
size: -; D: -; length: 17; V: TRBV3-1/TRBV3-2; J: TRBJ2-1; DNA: TGTGCCAGCAGCCCGTCGGCGGGAAGTAGCTCCTACAATGAGCAGTTCTTC; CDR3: CASSPSAGSSSYNEQFF
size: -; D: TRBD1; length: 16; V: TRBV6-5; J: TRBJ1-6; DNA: TGTGCCAGCAGTTACTCCGGACAGGGGGCCTCCACAACCCTCCACTTT; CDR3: CASSYSGQGASTTLHF
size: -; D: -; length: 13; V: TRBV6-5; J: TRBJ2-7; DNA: TGTGCCAGCAGGGTAGACTCTACCTACGAGCAGTACTTC; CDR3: CASRVDSTYEQYF
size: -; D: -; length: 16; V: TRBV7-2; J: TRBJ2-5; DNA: TGTGCCAGCAGCTTAATTGGAGGCGGCGGAGGAGAGACCCAGTACTTC; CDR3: CASSLIGGGGGETQYF
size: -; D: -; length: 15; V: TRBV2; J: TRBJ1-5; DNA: TGTGCCAGCAGGCCGGGAGGGGTAAGCAATCAGCCCCAGCATTTT; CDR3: CASRPGGVSNQPQHF
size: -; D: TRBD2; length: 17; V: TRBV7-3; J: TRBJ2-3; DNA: TGTGCCAGCAGCTTAACGTATGGGACTAGCGGGGGGAATACGCAGTATTTT; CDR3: CASSLTYGTSGGNTQYF
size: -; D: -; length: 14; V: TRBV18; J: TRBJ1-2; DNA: TGTGCCAGCTCACCAGCGACAGAGAACTATGGCTACACCTTC; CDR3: CASSPATENYGYTF
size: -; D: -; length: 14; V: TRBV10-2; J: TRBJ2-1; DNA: TGCGCCAGCAGTGACCCTCCTAAGCGCAATGAGCAGTTCTTC; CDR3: CASSDPPKRNEQFF
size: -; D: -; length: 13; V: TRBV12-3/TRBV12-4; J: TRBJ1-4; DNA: TGTGCCAGCAGTCTCAACCCGGTTAAGGGGCTGTTTTTT; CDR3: CASSLNPVKGLFF
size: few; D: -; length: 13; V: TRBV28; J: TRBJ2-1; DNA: TGTGCCAGCAGTTTATTCAGGACATCCTGGCAGTTCTTC; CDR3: CASSLFRTSWQFF
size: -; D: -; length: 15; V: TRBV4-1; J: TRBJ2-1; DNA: TGCGCCAGCAGCCAAGATGAGGGCCGTGATAATGAGCAGTTCTTC; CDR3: CASSQDEGRDNEQFF
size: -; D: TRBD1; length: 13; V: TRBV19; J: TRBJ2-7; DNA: TGTGCCAGTAGTATGCAGGGGGCGTACGAGCAGTACTTC; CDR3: CASSMQGAYEQYF
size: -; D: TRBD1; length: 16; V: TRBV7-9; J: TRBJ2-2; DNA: TGTGCCAGCAGCATCACAGGGGTACGAGAACCCGGGGAGCTGTTTTTT; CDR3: CASSITGVREPGELFF
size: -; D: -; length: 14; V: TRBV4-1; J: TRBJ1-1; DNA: TGCGCCAGCAGTACGGGGGGCGCGGACACTGAAGCTTTCTTT; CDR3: CASSTGGADTEAFF
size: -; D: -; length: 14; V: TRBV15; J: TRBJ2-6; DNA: TGTGCCACCAGCCCCGGGTCTGGGGCCAACGTCCTGACTTTC; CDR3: CATSPGSGANVLTF
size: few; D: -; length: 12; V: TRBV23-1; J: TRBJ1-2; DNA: TGCGCCAGCAGTCTCAGGAGGGACGGCTACACCTTC; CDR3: CASSLRRDGYTF
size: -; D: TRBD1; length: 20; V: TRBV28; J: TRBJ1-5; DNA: TGTGCCAGCAGTTTATACAGGGACAGGGGGCGAATGAGAAGCAATCAGCCCCAGCATTTT; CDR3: CASSLYRDRGRMRSNQPQHF
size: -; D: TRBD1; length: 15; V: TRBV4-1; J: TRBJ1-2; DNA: TGCGCCAGCAGCCAAGCCGGGACAGGGGCCTATGGCTACACCTTC; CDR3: CASSQAGTGAYGYTF
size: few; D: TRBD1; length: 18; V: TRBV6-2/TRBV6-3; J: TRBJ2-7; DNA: TGTGCCAGCAGTTATTGGACAGGGGGCGGAAAAGGTCTTAACGAGCAGTACTTC; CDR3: CASSYWTGGGKGLNEQYF
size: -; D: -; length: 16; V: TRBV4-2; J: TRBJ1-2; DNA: TGTGCCAGCAGCCAAGTCGTGGGGCCGGGTAACTATGGCTACACCTTC; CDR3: CASSQVVGPGNYGYTF
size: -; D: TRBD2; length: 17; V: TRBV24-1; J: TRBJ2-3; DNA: TGTGCCACCAGTGATCCAGGAGGCGGGGGTGATGCCTCCCCGCAGTATTTT; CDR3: CATSDPGGGGDASPQYF
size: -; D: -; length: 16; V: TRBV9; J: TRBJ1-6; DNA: TGTGCCAGCAGCGTAGACAGAGTTACCTATAATTCACCCCTCCACTTT; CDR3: CASSVDRVTYNSPLHF
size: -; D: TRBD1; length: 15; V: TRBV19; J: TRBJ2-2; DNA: TGTGCCAGTAACTCGGGACAGGCGAACACCGGGGAGCTGTTTTTT; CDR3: CASNSGQANTGELFF
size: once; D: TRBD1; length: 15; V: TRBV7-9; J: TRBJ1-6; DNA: TGTGCCAGCAGCCGATTCGGACAGGGAGGGTCACCCCTCCACTTT; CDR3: CASSRFGQGGSPLHF
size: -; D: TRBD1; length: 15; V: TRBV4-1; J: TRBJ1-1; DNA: TGCGCCAGCAGCCAAGTAGGCAGGGGGGAGTCTGAAGCTTTCTTT; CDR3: CASSQVGRGESEAFF
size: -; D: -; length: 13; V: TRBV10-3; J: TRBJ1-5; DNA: TGTGCCATCGCTAGGACTACTAATCAGCCCCAGCATTTT; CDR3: CAIARTTNQPQHF
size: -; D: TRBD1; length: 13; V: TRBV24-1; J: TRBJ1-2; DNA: TGTGCCACCAGTGGGGGACAGAACTATGGCTACACCTTC; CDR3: CATSGGQNYGYTF
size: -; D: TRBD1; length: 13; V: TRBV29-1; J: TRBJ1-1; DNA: TGCAGCGTTGAAGAGACAGGGGGCAATGCAGCTTTCTTT; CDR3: CSVEETGGNAAFF
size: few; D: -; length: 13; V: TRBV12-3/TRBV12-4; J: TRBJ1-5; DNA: TGTGCCAGCAGAATGGCCGGGAATCAGCCCCAGCATTTT; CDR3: CASRMAGNQPQHF
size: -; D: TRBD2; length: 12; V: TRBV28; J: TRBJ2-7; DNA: TGTGCCAGCCTGGGACTAGCGGGCGAGCAGTACTTC; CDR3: CASLGLAGEQYF
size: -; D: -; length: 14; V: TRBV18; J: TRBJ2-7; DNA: TGTGCCAGCTCACCGACTGCGCTCGATGGGGAGCAGTACTTC; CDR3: CASSPTALDGEQYF
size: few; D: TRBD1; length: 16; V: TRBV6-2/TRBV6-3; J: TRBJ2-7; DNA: TGTGCCAGCAGTTACTCCCGGACAGGGGAAGCCTACGAGCAGTACTTC; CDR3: CASSYSRTGEAYEQYF
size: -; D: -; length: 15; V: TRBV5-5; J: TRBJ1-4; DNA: TGTGCCAGCAGCCCCTCCCAGGGATACGGCGAAAAACTGTTTTTT; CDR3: CASSPSQGYGEKLFF
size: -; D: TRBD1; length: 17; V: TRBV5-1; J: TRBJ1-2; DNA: TGCGCCAGCAGCTGCGGGACAGGGAGGGATAATAACTATGGCTACACCTTC; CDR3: CASSCGTGRDNNYGYTF
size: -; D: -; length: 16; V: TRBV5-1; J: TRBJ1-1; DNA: TGCGCCAGCAGCTTGGTAACAGGTGTGATGAACACTGAAGCTTTCTTT; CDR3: CASSLVTGVMNTEAFF
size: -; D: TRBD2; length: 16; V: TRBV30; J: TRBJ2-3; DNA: TGTGCCTGGAGTGTAAGCCTAGCGGGGTTTGGGAATACGCAGTATTTT; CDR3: CAWSVSLAGFGNTQYF
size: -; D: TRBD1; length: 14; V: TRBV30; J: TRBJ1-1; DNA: TGTGCCTGGAGTGTAGGGCAGGGGGGCACTGAAGCTTTCTTT; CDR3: CAWSVGQGGTEAFF
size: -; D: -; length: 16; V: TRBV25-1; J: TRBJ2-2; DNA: TGTGCCAGCAGTGAATCGCAGGGGAGAATTACCGGGGAGCTGTTTTTT; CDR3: CASSESQGRITGELFF
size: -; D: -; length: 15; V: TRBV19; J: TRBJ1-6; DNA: TGTGCCAGTAGTGGGAGTAAATCCCATTTGTCACCCCTCCACTTT; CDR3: CASSGSKSHLSPLHF
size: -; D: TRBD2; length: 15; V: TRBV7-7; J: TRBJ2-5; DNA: TGTGCTAGCAGCTTAGCTAGCGGGAGTTTAGAGACCCAGTACTTC; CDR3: CASSLASGSLETQYF
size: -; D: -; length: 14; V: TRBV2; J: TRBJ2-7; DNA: TGTGCCAGCAGTGAAGATCCGGGAGCGTACGAGCAGTACTTC; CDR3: CASSEDPGAYEQYF
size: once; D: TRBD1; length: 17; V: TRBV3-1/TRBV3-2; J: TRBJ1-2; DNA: TGTGCCAGCAGCCAAGATCCGCGGGCAGGGGGGTACTATGGCTACACCTTC; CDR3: CASSQDPRAGGYYGYTF
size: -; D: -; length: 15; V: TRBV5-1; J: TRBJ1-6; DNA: TGCGCCAGCAGCTTTCAGGGAGGGGAGGATTCACCCCTCCACTTT; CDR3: CASSFQGGEDSPLHF
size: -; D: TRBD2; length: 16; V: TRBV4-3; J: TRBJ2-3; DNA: TGCGCCAGCAGCGTAGGATTAGCGGGTAACACAGATACGCAGTATTTT; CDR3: CASSVGLAGNTDTQYF
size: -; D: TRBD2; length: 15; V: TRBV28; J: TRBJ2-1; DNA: TGTGCCAGCAGTTTGACAACTAGCGGGGTCGGGGAGCAGTTCTTC; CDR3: CASSLTTSGVGEQFF
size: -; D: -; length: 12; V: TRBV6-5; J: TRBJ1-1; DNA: TGTGCCAGCTACAGGTTGAACACTGAAGCTTTCTTT; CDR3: CASYRLNTEAFF
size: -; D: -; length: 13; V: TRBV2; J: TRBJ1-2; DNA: TGTGCCAGCGATATTCAGGGGTTTGATGGCTACACCTTC; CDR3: CASDIQGFDGYTF
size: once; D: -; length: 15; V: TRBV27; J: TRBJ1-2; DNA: TGTGCCAGCAGTTCAGTTGGGGGGGCAAGGGATGGCTACACCTTC; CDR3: CASSSVGGARDGYTF
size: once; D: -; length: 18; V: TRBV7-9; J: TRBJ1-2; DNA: TGTGCCAGCAGCTCCCCGGGACTCGAAGGGGCTAACAACTATGGCTACACCTTC; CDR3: CASSSPGLEGANNYGYTF
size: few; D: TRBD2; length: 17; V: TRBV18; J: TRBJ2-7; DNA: TGTGCCAGCTCACCATCGATAGCGGGAGTGAAATCCTACGAGCAGTACTTC; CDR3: CASSPSIAGVKSYEQYF
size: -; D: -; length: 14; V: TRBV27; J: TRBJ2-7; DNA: TGTGCCAGCAGCCTAGGGGGGGTCGGCTACGAGCAGTACTTC; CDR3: CASSLGGVGYEQYF
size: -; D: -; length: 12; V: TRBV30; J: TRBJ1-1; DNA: TGTGCCTGGAGTGTCAAACGAGGTGAAGCTTTCTTT; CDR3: CAWSVKRGEAFF
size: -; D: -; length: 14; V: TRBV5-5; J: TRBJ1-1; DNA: TGTGCCAGCAGCCCAGGGGAAGAGTACACTGAAGCTTTCTTT; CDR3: CASSPGEEYTEAFF
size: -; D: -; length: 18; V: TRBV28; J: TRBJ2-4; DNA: TGTGCCAGCTTCCCGCGGGCAGCCCCAAAACTAGCCAAAAACATTCAGTACTTC; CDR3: CASFPRAAPKLAKNIQYF
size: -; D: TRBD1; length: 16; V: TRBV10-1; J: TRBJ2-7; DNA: TGCGCCAGCAGTGAGTCCTCGGGGACAGGGGACTACGAGCAGTACTTC; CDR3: CASSESSGTGDYEQYF